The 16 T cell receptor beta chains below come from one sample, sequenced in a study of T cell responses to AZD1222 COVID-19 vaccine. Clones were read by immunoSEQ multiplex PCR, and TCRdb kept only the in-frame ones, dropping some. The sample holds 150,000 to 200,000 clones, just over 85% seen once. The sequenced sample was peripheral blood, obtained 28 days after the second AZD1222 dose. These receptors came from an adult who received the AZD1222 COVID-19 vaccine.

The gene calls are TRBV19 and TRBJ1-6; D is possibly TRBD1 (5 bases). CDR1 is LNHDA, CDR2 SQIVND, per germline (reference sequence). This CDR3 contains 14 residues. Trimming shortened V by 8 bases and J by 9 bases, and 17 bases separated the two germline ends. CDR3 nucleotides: TGTGCCAGTGAAGAGGGGCCAGGAGGTTCACCCCTCCACTTT. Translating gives CASEEGPGGSPLHF.

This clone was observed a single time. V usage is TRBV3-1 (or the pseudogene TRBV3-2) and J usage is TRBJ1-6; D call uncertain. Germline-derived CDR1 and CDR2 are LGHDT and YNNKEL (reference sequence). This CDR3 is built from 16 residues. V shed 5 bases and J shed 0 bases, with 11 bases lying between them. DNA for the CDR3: TGTGCCAGCAGCGATGACTCGAGCTCCTATAATTCACCCCTCCACTTT. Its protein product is CASSDDSSSYNSPLHF.

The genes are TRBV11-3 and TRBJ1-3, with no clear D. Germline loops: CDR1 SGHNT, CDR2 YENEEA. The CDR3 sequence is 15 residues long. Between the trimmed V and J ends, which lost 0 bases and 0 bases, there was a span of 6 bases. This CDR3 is CASSLDSGSGNTIYF. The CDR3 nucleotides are TGTGCCAGCAGCTTAGATTCGGGCTCTGGAAACACCATATATTTT.

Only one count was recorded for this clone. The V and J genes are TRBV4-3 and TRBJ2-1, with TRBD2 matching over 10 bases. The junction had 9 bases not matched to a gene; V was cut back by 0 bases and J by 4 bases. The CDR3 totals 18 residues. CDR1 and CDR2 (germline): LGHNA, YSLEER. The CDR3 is CASSQDGLGTSVYNEQFF. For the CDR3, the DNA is TGCGCCAGCAGCCAAGATGGTTTAGGGACTAGCGTATACAATGAGCAGTTCTTC.

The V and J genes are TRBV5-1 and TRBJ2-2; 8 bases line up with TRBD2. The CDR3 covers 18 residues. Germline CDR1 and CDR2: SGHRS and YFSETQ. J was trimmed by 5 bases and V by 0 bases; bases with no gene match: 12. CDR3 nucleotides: TGCGCCAGCAGCTTGGGCCCCATGGCGGGGGGACGGACCGGGGAGCTGTTTTTT. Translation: CASSLGPMAGGRTGELFF.

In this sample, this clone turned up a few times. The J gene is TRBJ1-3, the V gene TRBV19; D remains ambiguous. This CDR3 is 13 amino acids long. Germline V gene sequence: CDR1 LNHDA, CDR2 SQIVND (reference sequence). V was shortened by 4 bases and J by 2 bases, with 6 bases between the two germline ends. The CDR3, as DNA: TGTGCCAGTAGTAGCGACACTGGAAACACCATATATTTT. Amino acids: CASSSDTGNTIYF.

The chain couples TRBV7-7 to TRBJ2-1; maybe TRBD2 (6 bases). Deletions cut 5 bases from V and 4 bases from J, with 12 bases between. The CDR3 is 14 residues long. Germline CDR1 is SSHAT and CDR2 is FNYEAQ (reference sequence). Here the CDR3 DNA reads TGTGCCAGCAGCCCCGCCGGGACTTACAATGAGCAGTTCTTC. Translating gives CASSPAGTYNEQFF.

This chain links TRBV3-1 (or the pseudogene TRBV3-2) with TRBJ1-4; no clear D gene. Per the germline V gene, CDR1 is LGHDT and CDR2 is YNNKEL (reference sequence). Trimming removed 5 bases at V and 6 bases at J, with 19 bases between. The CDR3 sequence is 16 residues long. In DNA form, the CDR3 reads TGTGCCAGCAGCAACAGTGAGGGTGTCAGTGATGAAAAACTGTTTTTT. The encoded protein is CASSNSEGVSDEKLFF.

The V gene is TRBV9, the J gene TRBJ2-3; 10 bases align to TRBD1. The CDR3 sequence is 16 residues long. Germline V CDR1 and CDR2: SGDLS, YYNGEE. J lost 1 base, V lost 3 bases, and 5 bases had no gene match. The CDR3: CASSAGTGVGTDTQYF. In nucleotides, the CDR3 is TGTGCCAGCAGCGCCGGGACAGGGGTTGGCACAGATACGCAGTATTTT.

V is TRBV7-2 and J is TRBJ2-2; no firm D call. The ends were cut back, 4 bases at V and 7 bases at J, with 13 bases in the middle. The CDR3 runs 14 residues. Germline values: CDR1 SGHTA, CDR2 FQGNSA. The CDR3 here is CASSSSVPDGELFF. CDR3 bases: TGTGCCAGCAGCTCTTCAGTCCCGGACGGGGAGCTGTTTTTT.

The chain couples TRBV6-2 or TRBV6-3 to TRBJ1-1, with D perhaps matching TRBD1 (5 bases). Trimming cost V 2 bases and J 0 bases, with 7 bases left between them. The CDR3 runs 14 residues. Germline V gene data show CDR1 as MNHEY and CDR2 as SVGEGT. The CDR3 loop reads CASSYPTVNTEAFF. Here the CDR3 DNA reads TGTGCCAGCAGTTACCCGACAGTGAACACTGAAGCTTTCTTT.

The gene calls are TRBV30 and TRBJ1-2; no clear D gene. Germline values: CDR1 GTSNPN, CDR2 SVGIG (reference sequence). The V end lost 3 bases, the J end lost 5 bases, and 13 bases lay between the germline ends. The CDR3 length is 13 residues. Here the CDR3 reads CAWSMGGLYGYTF. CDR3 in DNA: TGTGCCTGGAGCATGGGCGGATTATATGGCTACACCTTC.

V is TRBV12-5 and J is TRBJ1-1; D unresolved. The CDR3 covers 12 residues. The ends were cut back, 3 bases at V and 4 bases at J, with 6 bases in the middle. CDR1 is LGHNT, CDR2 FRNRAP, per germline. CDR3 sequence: CASGFSPTEAFF. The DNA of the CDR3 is TGTGCTAGTGGTTTCAGCCCCACTGAAGCTTTCTTT.

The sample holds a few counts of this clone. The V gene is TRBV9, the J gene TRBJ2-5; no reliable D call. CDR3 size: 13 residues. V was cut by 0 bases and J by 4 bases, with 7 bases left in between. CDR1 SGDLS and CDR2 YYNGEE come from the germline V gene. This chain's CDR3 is CASSVALGETQYF. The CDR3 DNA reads TGTGCCAGCAGCGTAGCTCTGGGAGAGACCCAGTACTTC.

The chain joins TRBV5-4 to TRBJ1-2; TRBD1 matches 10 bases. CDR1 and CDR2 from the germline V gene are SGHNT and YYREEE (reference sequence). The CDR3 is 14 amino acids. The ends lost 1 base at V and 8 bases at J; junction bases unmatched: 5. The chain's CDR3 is CASSLLPGQGGYTF. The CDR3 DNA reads TGTGCCAGCAGCTTGCTCCCGGGACAGGGGGGCTACACCTTC.

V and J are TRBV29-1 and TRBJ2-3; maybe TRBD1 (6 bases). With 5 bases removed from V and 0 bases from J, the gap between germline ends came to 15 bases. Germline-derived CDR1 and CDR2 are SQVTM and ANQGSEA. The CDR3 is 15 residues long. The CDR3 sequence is CSVRKGVGSTDTQYF. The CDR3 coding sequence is TGCAGCGTTCGTAAGGGGGTTGGAAGCACAGATACGCAGTATTTT.